This TCR beta chain appears in the sequencing data of a study of T cells in Graves' hyperthyroidism and ophthalmopathy. Whole-study results and caveats: The model identified upcoming ophthalmopathy a median approximately six months ahead of onset. Most expanded thyroid clonotypes above 0.001 recurred in blood. Separation of ophthalmopathy from stable hyperthyroidism was achieved by a 13 V-J model.

This clonotype was observed a few times. The antigen is undetermined. Isolation of PBMCs was performed on around 9.8 ml fresh peripheral blood. RNA transcripts yielded amplified TCR beta CDR3 regions. Researchers ran a first-round RT-PCR on the TCR CDR3 using the HTBI primer set. MiXCR was run by TCRdb on the multiplex PCR reads, yielding one entry per CDR3 protein. The data show about 400,000 distinct CDR3 sequences, 14% to 15% seen once. This CDR3 comprises 17 residues. Germline CDR1 is LGHNA and CDR2 is YNFKEQ. Between the trimmed V and J ends, which lost 0 bases and 2 bases, there was a span of 17 bases.

Sequencing was done on a sample of blood. The chain recombines TRBV4-2 with TRBJ2-7; TRBD2 might be the D (6 bases). The source is a woman aged 25-40 years with Graves' hyperthyroidism. CDR3 DNA sequence: TGTGCCAGCAGCCAAGATCACCCTAGTAGCGGCCCCTACGAGCAGTACTTC. Translated: CASSQDHPSSGPYEQYF.